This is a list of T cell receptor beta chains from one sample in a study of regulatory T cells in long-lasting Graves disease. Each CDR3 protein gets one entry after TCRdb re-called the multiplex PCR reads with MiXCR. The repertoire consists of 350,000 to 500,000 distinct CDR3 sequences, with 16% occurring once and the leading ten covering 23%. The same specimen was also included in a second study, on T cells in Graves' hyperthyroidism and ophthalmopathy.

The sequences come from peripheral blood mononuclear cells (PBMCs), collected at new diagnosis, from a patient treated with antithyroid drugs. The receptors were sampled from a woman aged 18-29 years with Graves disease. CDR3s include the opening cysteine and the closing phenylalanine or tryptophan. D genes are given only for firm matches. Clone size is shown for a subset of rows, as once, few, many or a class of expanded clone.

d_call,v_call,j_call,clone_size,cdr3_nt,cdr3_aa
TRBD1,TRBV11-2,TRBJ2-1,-,TGTGCCAGCGCCTACGGGACAGGGTACAATGAGCAGTTCTTC,CASAYGTGYNEQFF
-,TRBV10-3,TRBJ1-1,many,TGTGCCATCAGTGAGCAGAGTGGGGGCGGAGTGGGTGAAGCTTTCTTT,CAISEQSGGGVGEAFF
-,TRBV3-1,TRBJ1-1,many,TGTGCCAGCAGCCACTACAGGAACACTGAAGCTTTCTTT,CASSHYRNTEAFF
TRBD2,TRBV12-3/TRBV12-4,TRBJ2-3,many,TGTGCCAGCAGGGCGGGAGGGCTGAGGACAGATACGCAGTATTTT,CASRAGGLRTDTQYF
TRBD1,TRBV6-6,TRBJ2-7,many,TGTGCCAGCAGTTACTCGGCCGGGACAGGGTCCAACGAGCAGTACTTC,CASSYSAGTGSNEQYF
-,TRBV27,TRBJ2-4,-,TGTGCCAGCAGTTTAGGCGGGTCTCAAAACATTCAGTACTTC,CASSLGGSQNIQYF
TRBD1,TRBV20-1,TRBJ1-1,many,TGCAGTGCTAGCCGGGACAGGCAAATAGCTTTCTTT,CSASRDRQIAFF
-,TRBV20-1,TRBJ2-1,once,TGCAGTGCTAGGGATCGATGGCGGGTCTCCTACAATGAGCAGTTCTTC,CSARDRWRVSYNEQFF
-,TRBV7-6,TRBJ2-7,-,TGTGCCAGCAGCTTAGGATCGACCGCGGCATCCTACGAGCAGTACTTC,CASSLGSTAASYEQYF
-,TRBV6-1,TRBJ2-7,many,TGTGCCAGCAGTGATTACGAGCAGTACTTC,CASSDYEQYF
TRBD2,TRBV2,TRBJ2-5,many,TGTGCCAGCAGTATTGGGACTAGCGCGATGGAGACCCAGTACTTC,CASSIGTSAMETQYF
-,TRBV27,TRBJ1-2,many,TGTGCCAGCAGTTTATCGCAGGCCGCCTCCTATGGCTACACCTTC,CASSLSQAASYGYTF
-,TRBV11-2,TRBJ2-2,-,TGTACCAGCAGCGCAGGGCTTACCGGGGAGCTGTTTTTT,CTSSAGLTGELFF
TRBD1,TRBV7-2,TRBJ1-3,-,TGTGCCAGCAGCTCCGACAGGGGCCGAAACACCATATATTTT,CASSSDRGRNTIYF
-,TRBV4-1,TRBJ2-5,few,TGCGCCAGCAGCCAAGCCCTTGGCCTTATCGGGGTTGAAGAGACCCAGTACTTC,CASSQALGLIGVEETQYF
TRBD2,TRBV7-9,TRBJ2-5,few,TGTGCCAGCAGCTCCCCGGGCGGGAGGAACCCCGGGACCCAGTACTTC,CASSSPGGRNPGTQYF